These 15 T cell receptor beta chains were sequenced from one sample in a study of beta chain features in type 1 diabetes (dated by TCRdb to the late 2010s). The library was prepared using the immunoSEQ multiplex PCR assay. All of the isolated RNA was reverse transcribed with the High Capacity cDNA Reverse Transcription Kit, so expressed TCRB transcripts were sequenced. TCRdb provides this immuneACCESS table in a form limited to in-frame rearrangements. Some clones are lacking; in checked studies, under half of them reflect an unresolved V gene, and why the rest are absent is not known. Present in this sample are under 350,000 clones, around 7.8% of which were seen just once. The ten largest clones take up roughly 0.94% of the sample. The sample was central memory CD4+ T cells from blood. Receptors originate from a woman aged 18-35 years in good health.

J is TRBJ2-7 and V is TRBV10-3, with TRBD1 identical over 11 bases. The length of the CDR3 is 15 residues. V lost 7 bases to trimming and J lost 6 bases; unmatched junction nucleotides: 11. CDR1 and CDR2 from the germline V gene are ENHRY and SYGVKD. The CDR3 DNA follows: TGTGCCATCACCCGAGACGGACAGGGGGCAAGCGAGCAGTACTTC. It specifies CAITRDGQGASEQYF.

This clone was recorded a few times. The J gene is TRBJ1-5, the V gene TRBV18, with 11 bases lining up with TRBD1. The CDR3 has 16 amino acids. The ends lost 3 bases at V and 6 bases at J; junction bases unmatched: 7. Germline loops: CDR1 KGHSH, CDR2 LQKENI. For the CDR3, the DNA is TGTGCCAGCTCACCGTATGGACAGGGGGCCGGTCAGCCCCAGCATTTT. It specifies CASSPYGQGAGQPQHF.

CDR3 DNA: TGTGCCAGCTCACCAAAGAGGGAGAATTCACCCCTCCACTTT. Its translation is CASSPKRENSPLHF. V is TRBV18 and J is TRBJ1-6; no clear D. The CDR3 runs to 14 residues. In germline, CDR1 is KGHSH, CDR2 LQKENI. The V gene lost 2 bases and the J gene lost 7 bases, with 9 bases spanning the gap.

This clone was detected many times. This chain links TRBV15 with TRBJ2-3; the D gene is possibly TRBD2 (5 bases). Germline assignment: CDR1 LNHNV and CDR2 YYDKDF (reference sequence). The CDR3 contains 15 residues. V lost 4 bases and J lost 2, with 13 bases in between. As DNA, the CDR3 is TGTGCCACCAGCATTGGAGGCAAACCCACAGATACGCAGTATTTT. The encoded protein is CATSIGGKPTDTQYF.

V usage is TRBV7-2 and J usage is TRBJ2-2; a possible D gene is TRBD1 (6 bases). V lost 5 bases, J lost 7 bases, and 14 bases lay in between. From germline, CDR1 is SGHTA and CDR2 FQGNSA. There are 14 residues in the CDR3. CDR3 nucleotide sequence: TGTGCCAGCAGCGAATACAGGGATGGCGGGGAGCTGTTTTTT. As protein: CASSEYRDGGELFF.

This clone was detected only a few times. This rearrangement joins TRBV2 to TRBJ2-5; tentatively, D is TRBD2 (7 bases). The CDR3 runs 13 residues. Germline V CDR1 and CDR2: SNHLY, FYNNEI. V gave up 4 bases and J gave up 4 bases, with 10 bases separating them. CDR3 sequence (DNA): TGTGCCAGCAGTGCGAGGGGGGGAGAGACCCAGTACTTC. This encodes CASSARGGETQYF.

CDR3 nucleotide sequence: TGTGCCAGCAGCAACCGGGACCCGAACACTGAAGCTTTCTTT. Protein product: CASSNRDPNTEAFF. The chain links TRBV21-1 to TRBJ1-1. TRBV21-1 is recorded as a pseudogene. The CDR3 extends over 14 amino acids.

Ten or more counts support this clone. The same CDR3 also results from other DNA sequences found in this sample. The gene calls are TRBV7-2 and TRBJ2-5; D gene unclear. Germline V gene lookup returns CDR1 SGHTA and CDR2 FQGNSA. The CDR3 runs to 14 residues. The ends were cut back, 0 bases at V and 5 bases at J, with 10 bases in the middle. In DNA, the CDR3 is TGTGCCAGCAGCTTAGCAACTGGGGTTGAGACCCAGTACTTC. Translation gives CASSLATGVETQYF. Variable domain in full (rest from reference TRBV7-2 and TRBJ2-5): GAGVSQSPSNKVTEKGKDVELRCDPISGHTALYWYRQSLGQGLEFLIYFQGNSAPDKSGLPSDRFSAERTGGSVSTLTIQRTQQEDSAVYLCASSLATGVETQYFGPGTRLLVL.

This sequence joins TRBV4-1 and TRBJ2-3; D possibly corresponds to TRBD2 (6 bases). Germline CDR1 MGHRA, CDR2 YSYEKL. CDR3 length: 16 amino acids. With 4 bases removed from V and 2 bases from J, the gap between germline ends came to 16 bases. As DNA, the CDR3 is TGCGCCAGCAGCCTCGGGGGAGTGGGGAACACAGATACGCAGTATTTT. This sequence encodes CASSLGGVGNTDTQYF.

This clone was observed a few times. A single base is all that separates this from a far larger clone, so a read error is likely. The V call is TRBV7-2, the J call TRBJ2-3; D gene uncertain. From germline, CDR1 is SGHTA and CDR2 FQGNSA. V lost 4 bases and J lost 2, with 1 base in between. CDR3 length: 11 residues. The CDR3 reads CASSSTDTQYF. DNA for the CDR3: TGTGCCAGCAGCTCCACAGATACGCAGTATTTT.

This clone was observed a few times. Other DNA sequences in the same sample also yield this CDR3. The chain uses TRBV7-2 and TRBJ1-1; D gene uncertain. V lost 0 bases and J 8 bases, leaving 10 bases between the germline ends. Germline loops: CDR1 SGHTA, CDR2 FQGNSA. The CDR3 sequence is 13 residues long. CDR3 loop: CASSLAGTGEAFF. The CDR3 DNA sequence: TGTGCCAGCAGCTTAGCTGGTACTGGGGAAGCTTTCTTT.

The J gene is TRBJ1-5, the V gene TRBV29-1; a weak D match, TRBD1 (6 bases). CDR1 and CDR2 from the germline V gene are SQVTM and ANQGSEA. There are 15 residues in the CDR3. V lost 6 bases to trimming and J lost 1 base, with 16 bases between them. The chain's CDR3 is CSVSPGGGSNQPQHF. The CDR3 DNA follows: TGCAGCGTCTCGCCGGGGGGCGGGAGCAATCAGCCCCAGCATTTT.

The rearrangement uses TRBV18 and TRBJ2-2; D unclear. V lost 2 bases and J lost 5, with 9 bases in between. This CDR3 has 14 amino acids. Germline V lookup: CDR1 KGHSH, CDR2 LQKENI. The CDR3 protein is CASSPTGATGELFF. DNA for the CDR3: TGTGCCAGCTCACCAACCGGAGCGACCGGGGAGCTGTTTTTT.

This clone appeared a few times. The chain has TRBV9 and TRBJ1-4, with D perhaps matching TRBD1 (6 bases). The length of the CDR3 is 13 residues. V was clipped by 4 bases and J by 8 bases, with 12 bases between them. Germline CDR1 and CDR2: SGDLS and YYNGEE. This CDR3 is CASSRTVSEKLFF. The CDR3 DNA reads TGTGCCAGCAGCAGGACAGTTTCCGAAAAACTGTTTTTT.

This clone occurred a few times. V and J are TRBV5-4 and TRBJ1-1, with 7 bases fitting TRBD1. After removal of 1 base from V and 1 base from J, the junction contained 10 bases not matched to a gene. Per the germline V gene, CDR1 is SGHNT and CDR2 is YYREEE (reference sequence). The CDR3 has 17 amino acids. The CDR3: CASSLWRGLSRNTEAFF. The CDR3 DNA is TGTGCCAGCAGCTTGTGGAGGGGGCTAAGCCGGAACACTGAAGCTTTCTTT.